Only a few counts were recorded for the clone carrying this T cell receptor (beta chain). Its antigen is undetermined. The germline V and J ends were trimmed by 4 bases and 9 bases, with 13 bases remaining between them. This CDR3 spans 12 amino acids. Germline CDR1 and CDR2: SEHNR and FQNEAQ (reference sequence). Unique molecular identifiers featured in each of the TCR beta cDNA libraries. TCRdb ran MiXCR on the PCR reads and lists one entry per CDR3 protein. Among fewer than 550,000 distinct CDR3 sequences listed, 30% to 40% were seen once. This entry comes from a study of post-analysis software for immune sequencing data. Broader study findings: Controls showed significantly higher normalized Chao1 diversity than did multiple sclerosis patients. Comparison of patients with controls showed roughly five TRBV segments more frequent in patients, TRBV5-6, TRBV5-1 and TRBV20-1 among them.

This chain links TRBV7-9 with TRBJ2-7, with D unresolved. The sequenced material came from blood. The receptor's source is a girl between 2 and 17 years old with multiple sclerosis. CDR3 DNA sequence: TGTGCCAGCAGCTCCCCCGTCGCCTGGCAGTACTTC. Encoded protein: CASSSPVAWQYF.